This is a list of T cell receptor beta chains from one sample in a study of OX40 agonist ivuxolimab in advanced cancers. The assay was immunoSEQ multiplex PCR, and TCRdb's table has in-frame clones only and misses some. The table lists about 80,000 clones, 70% to 90% of them singletons. The sequencing used CD4+ or CD8+ T cells sorted from blood, collected in a trial of the OX40 agonist ivuxolimab. Source of these receptors: an adult with an advanced solid tumor such as melanoma, head and neck, liver or kidney cancer. CDR3s include the opening cysteine and the closing phenylalanine or tryptophan. A D gene is named only where the DNA matches it firmly. Not every row has a clone size; where given, it reads once, few, many or a size class.

clone_size: .; v_call: TRBV29-1; j_call: TRBJ1-5; d_call: TRBD1; cdr3_nt: TGCAGCGTTAAGGGACAGGGTAGCAATCAGCCCCAGCATTTT; cdr3_aa: CSVKGQGSNQPQHF
clone_size: .; v_call: TRBV7-2; j_call: TRBJ1-1; d_call: .; cdr3_nt: TGTGCCAGCAGCTTAATGGCGACCACCAGAGAGGCAGCCGCTTTCTTT; cdr3_aa: CASSLMATTREAAAFF
clone_size: .; v_call: TRBV18; j_call: TRBJ2-1; d_call: TRBD2; cdr3_nt: TGTGCCAGCGTTGGGGACGGAGGCGGCGGGGGGGGCTACAATGAGCAGTTCTTC; cdr3_aa: CASVGDGGGGGGYNEQFF
clone_size: .; v_call: TRBV10-1; j_call: TRBJ2-7; d_call: TRBD1; cdr3_nt: TGCGCCAGCAGTGAGTGGAGGGACAGGGGCCACGAGCAGTACTTC; cdr3_aa: CASSEWRDRGHEQYF
clone_size: .; v_call: TRBV23-1; j_call: TRBJ2-2; d_call: TRBD1; cdr3_nt: TGCGCCAGCAGTCTTCATCAGGGGGCGGTCACCGGGGAGCTGTTTTTT; cdr3_aa: CASSLHQGAVTGELFF
clone_size: .; v_call: TRBV5-1; j_call: TRBJ2-2; d_call: .; cdr3_nt: TGCGCCAGCAGCTTGTCTTCAAGGGGGACGAACACCGGGGAGCTGTTTTTT; cdr3_aa: CASSLSSRGTNTGELFF
clone_size: .; v_call: TRBV5-6; j_call: TRBJ1-1; d_call: TRBD1; cdr3_nt: TGTGCCAGCAGATTTGACAGGGGGTCTGAAGCTTTCTTT; cdr3_aa: CASRFDRGSEAFF
clone_size: once; v_call: TRBV9; j_call: TRBJ2-1; d_call: .; cdr3_nt: TGTGCCAGCAGCGTAGGGGGCGGGATCTTTAATGAGCAGTTCTTC; cdr3_aa: CASSVGGGIFNEQFF
clone_size: few; v_call: TRBV6-5; j_call: TRBJ2-7; d_call: .; cdr3_nt: TGTGCCAGCAGTTACGGCCGGGCAATCCCCTACGAGCAGTACTTC; cdr3_aa: CASSYGRAIPYEQYF
clone_size: .; v_call: TRBV12-5; j_call: TRBJ1-5; d_call: .; cdr3_nt: TGTGCTAGTGGTTTTATCTCGCCCGATCAGCCCCAGCATTTT; cdr3_aa: CASGFISPDQPQHF
clone_size: .; v_call: TRBV5-6; j_call: TRBJ1-4; d_call: TRBD1; cdr3_nt: TGTGCCAGCAGCTTGGAGGGGGCCCGTAGAGGTGAAAAACTGTTTTTT; cdr3_aa: CASSLEGARRGEKLFF
clone_size: .; v_call: TRBV9; j_call: TRBJ1-4; d_call: TRBD1; cdr3_nt: TGTGCCAGCAGCGTTCGGACAGGGGTTAATGAAAAACTGTTTTTT; cdr3_aa: CASSVRTGVNEKLFF
clone_size: .; v_call: TRBV29-1; j_call: TRBJ1-1; d_call: .; cdr3_nt: TGCAGCGTCTTAACTGGAAACACTGAAGCTTTCTTT; cdr3_aa: CSVLTGNTEAFF
clone_size: once; v_call: TRBV5-6; j_call: TRBJ2-7; d_call: TRBD2; cdr3_nt: TGTGCCAGCAGCTTGGTTGCTAGCGGGAGGTTGGGAACCTACGAGCAGTACTTC; cdr3_aa: CASSLVASGRLGTYEQYF
clone_size: .; v_call: TRBV15; j_call: TRBJ2-1; d_call: .; cdr3_nt: TGTGCCACCAGCAGAGGGTCCTATGGGGAGCAGTTCTTC; cdr3_aa: CATSRGSYGEQFF
clone_size: .; v_call: TRBV6-5; j_call: TRBJ1-2; d_call: TRBD1; cdr3_nt: TGTGCCAGCAGTTACCGAGGGGGCAGAGGGAACTATGGCTACACCTTC; cdr3_aa: CASSYRGGRGNYGYTF
clone_size: many; v_call: TRBV7-9; j_call: TRBJ2-5; d_call: .; cdr3_nt: TGTGCCAGCAGCCCGAGGTACCAAGAGACCCAGTACTTC; cdr3_aa: CASSPRYQETQYF
clone_size: .; v_call: TRBV14; j_call: TRBJ2-7; d_call: .; cdr3_nt: TGTGCCAGCCTAAGGGACATGTCCTACGAGCAGTACTTC; cdr3_aa: CASLRDMSYEQYF
clone_size: .; v_call: TRBV28; j_call: TRBJ2-7; d_call: TRBD1; cdr3_nt: TGTGCCAGCAGCTCGCCCCAGGGGGCAGTGGACGAGCAGTACTTC; cdr3_aa: CASSSPQGAVDEQYF
clone_size: .; v_call: TRBV7-2; j_call: TRBJ2-7; d_call: TRBD1; cdr3_nt: TGTGCCAGCAGCTCTCCGGGACAGGGGCCCTACGAGCAGTACTTC; cdr3_aa: CASSSPGQGPYEQYF
clone_size: .; v_call: TRBV10-3; j_call: TRBJ2-3; d_call: TRBD2; cdr3_nt: TGTGCCATCAGGAAGACTAGCGGGAGCACAGATACGCAGTATTTT; cdr3_aa: CAIRKTSGSTDTQYF
clone_size: few; v_call: TRBV9; j_call: TRBJ1-2; d_call: .; cdr3_nt: TGTGCCAGCAGCGTAGCGCCGGGGGGGCTGGCCTATGGCTACACCTTC; cdr3_aa: CASSVAPGGLAYGYTF